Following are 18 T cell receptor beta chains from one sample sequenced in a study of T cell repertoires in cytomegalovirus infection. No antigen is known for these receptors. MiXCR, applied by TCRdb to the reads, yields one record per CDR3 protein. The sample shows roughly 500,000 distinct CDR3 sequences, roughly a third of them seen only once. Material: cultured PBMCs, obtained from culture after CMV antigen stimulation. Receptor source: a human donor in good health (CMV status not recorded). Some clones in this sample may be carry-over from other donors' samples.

CDR3 residues: CASSIASLAAPFF. The DNA for the CDR3 is TGTGCCAGTAGTATAGCGTCCCTAGCGGCTCCCTTCTTC. The chain has TRBV19 and TRBJ2-1; 7 bases align to TRBD2. The CDR3 is 13 residues long. Trimming took 1 base from V and 16 from J; bases not matched to a gene: 10. Germline CDR1 reads LNHDA; CDR2 reads SQIVND (reference sequence).

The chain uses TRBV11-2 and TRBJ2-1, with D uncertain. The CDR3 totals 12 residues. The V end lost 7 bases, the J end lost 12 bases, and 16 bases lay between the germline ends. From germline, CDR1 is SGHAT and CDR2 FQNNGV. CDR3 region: CASTFHQGGQFF. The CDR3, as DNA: TGTGCCAGCACCTTTCACCAAGGTGGGCAGTTCTTC.

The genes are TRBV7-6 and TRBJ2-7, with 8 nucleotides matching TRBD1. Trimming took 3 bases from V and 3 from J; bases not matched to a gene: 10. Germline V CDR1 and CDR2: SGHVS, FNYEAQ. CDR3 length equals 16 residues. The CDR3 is CASSFTPGQANYEQYF. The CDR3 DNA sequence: TGTGCCAGCAGCTTCACCCCGGGACAGGCCAACTACGAGCAGTACTTC.

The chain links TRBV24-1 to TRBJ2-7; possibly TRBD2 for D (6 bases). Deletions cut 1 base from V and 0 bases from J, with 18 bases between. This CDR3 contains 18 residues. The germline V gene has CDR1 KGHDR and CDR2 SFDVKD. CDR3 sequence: CATSDFDSWGRSSYEQYF. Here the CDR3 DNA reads TGTGCCACCAGTGATTTTGATAGTTGGGGGAGGAGCTCCTACGAGCAGTACTTC.

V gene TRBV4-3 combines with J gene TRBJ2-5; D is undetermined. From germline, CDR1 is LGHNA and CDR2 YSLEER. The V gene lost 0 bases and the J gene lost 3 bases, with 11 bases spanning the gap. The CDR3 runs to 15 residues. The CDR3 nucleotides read TGCGCCAGCAGCCAAGAAGACCGGGCCGAAGAGACCCAGTACTTC. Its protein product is CASSQEDRAEETQYF.

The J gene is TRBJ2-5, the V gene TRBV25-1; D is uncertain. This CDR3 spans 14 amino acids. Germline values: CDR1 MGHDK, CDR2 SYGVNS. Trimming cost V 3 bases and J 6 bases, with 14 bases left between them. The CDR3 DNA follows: TGTGCCAGCAGTGATCTTCAACAGAAACAGACCCAGTACTTC. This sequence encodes CASSDLQQKQTQYF.

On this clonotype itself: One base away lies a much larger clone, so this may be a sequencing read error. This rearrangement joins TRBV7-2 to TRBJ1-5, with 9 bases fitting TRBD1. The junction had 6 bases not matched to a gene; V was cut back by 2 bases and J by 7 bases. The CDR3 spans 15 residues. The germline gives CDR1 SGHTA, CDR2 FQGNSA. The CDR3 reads CASSLNRGLQQPQHF. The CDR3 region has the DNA TGTGCCAGCAGCTTAAACAGGGGGCTTCAACAGCCCCAGCATTTT.

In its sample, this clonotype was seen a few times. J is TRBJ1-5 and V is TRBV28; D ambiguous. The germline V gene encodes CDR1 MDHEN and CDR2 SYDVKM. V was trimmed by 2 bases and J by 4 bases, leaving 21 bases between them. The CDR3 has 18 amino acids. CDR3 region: CASSLPPAGAWGNQPQHF. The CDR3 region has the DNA TGTGCCAGCAGTTTACCCCCGGCAGGAGCGTGGGGTAATCAGCCCCAGCATTTT.

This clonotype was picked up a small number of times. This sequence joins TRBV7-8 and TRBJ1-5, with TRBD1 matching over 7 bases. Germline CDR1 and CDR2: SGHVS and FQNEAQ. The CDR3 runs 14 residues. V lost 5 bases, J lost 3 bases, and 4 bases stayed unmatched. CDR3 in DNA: TGTGCCAGCAGCCACGACAGGGCCAATCAGCCCCAGCATTTT. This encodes CASSHDRANQPQHF.

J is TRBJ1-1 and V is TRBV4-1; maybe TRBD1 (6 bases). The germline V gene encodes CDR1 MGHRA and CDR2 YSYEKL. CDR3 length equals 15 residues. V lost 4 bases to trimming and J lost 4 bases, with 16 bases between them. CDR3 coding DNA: TGCGCCAGCAGCCGGGTAGGGGGGGACGGCACTGAAGCTTTCTTT. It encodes CASSRVGGDGTEAFF.

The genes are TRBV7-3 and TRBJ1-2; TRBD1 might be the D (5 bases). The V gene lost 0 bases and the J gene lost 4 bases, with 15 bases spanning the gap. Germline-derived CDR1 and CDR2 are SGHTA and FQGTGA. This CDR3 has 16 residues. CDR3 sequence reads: CASSLTRRGRVYGYTF. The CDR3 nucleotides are TGTGCCAGCAGCTTAACACGTAGGGGTCGGGTCTATGGCTACACCTTC. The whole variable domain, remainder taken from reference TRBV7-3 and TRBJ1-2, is GAGVSQTPSNKVTEKGKYVELRCDPISGHTALYWYRQSLGQGPEFLIYFQGTGAADDSGLPNDRFFAVRPEGSVSTLKIQRTERGDSAVYLCASSLTRRGRVYGYTFGSGTRLTVV.

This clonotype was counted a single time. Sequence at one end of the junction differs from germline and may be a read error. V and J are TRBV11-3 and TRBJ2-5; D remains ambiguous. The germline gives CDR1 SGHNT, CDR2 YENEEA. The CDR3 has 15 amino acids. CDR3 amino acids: CASSKRIGDQETQYF. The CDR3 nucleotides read TGTGCCAGCAGCAAACGGATTGGAGACCAGGAGACCCAGTACTTC.

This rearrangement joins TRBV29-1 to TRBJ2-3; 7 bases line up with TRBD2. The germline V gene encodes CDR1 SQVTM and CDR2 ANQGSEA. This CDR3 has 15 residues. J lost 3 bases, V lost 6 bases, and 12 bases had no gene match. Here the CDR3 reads CSVLSAGVGTDTQYF. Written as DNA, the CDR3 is TGCAGCGTACTTTCGGCGGGAGTAGGTACAGATACGCAGTATTTT.

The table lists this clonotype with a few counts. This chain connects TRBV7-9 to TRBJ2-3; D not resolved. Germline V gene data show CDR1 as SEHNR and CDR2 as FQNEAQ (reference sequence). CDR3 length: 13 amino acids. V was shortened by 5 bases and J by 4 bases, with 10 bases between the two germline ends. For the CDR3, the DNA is TGTGCCAGCAGCCCCAATTCGGCAGATACGCAGTATTTT. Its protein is CASSPNSADTQYF.

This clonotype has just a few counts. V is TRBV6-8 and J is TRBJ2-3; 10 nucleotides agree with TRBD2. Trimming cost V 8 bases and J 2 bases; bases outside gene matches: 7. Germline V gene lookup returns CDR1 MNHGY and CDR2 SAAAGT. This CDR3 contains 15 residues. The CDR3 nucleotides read TGTGCCAGCGGGGATAGCGGGAGGCTCACAGATACGCAGTATTTT. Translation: CASGDSGRLTDTQYF.

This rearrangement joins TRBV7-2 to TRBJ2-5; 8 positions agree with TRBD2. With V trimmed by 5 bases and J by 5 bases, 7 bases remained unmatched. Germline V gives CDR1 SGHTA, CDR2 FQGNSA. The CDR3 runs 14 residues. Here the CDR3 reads CASSPRRGGETQYF. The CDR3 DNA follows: TGTGCCAGCAGCCCCCGTCGGGGGGGGGAGACCCAGTACTTC. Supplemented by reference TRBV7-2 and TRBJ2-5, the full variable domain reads GAGVSQSPSNKVTEKGKDVELRCDPISGHTALYWYRQSLGQGLEFLIYFQGNSAPDKSGLPSDRFSAERTGGSVSTLTIQRTQQEDSAVYLCASSPRRGGETQYFGPGTRLLVL.

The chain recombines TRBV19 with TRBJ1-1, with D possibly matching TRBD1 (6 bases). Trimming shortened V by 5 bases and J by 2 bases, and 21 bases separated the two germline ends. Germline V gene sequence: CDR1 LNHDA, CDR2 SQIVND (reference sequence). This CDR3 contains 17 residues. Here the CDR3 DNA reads TGTGCCAGTAGTGACCGGACAGTTGGGTTTTTTAACACTGAAGCTTTCTTT. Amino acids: CASSDRTVGFFNTEAFF. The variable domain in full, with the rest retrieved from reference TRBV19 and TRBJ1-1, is DGGITQSPKYLFRKEGQNVTLSCEQNLNHDAMYWYRQDPGQGLRLIYYSQIVNDFQKGDIAEGYSVSREKKESFPLTVTSAQKNPTAFYLCASSDRTVGFFNTEAFFGQGTRLTVV.

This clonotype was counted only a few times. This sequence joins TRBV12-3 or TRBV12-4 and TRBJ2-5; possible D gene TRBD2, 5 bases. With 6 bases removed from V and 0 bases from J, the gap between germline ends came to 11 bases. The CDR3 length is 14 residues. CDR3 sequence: CASSVGEYQETQYF. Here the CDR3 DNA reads TGTGCCAGCAGCGTGGGAGAGTACCAAGAGACCCAGTACTTC.